Each of the 2 T cell receptor beta chains below was sequenced from the same sample in a study of a mutant IDH1 vaccine in newly diagnosed glioma. No cognate antigen is known for these TCRs. Here immunoSEQ multiplex PCR was the method, and the copy in TCRdb shows in-frame clones only, minus some. This sample yields tens of thousands of clones, of which around 74% are seen a single time; around 5.3% belongs to the top ten. As for time point: week 23, last vaccination. Each dose of the vaccine consisted of 300 ug of mutant IDH1 20-mer peptide, with topical imiquimod. Specimen: PBMCs, collected from a glioma patient whose treatment included an IDH1 peptide vaccine. The receptors were sampled from a man aged 50 to 59 with glioma.

The chain links TRBV2 to TRBJ1-1; D uncertain. This CDR3 spans 14 amino acids. CDR1 and CDR2 from the germline V gene are SNHLY and FYNNEI. Trimming took off 4 bases at V and 1 base at J, with 10 bases between the two ends. This CDR3 reads CASSVRQTNTEAFF. As DNA, the CDR3 is TGTGCCAGCAGTGTCAGACAAACGAACACTGAAGCTTTCTTT. The variable domain in full, completed from reference TRBV2 and TRBJ1-1, reads EPEVTQTPSHQVTQMGQEVILRCVPISNHLYFYWYRQILGQKVEFLVSFYNNEISEKSEIFDDQFSVERPDGSNFTLKIRSTKLEDSAMYFCASSVRQTNTEAFFGQGTRLTVV.

In DNA, the CDR3 is TGTGCCAGCAGTGAAAGGGAAGCCCTGAACACTGAAGCTTTCTTT. Residues: CASSEREALNTEAFF. The chain has TRBV2 and TRBJ1-1; D is ambiguous. This CDR3 comprises 15 residues. Germline V gene data show CDR1 as SNHLY and CDR2 as FYNNEI. Trimming removed 2 bases from V and 0 bases from J, with 10 bases in between.